This T cell receptor beta chain appears in the sequencing data of a study of T cells in localized non-small cell lung cancer. This table comes from immunoSEQ multiplex PCR, and its TCRdb copy is limited to in-frame clones, with some not included. The sample consists of 75,000 to 90,000 clones, almost 85% of them appearing once. CDR1 is MNHNS and CDR2 is SASEGT in the germline V gene. J lost 7 bases, V lost 7 bases, and 10 bases had no gene match. There are 13 residues in the CDR3. Study-wide results and limits: The greatest T cell clonality was found in uninvolved adjacent lung (higher than in tumor). A higher density of T cells in blood coincided with extended overall survival. The study detected a median approximately 55 of the top 100 tumor clones in adjacent lung.

Remarks on this clone: What it binds is unknown.

This material consisted of peripheral blood, taken before any cancer treatment. The TCR was taken from a man aged 35 to 69 with stage I lung adenocarcinoma. The chain uses TRBV6-1 and TRBJ2-7; 7 bases agree with TRBD1. As DNA, the CDR3 is TGTGCCAGCAACCGGGACAGTCCCTCGGAGCAGTACTTC. It codes for CASNRDSPSEQYF.